The source of this T cell receptor beta chain is a study of blood T cell repertoires in COVID-19. About the study: T cells, B-cell-depleted T cells, or PBMCs supplied cDNA or gDNA.

CDR1 LNHDA and CDR2 SQIVND come from the germline V gene (reference sequence). The CDR3 length is 14 residues. V dropped 5 bases and J dropped 1; count of bases not matched to a gene: 1. This table comes from immunoSEQ multiplex PCR, and its TCRdb copy is limited to in-frame clones, with some not included. This table has 150,000 to 200,000 clones, 65% to 85% appearing once. Source material: peripheral blood. The clonotype was recovered from a man aged 55 to 69 with active or convalescent COVID-19. The V and J genes are TRBV19 and TRBJ2-2; 7 positions agree with TRBD2. The CDR3 is CASSLAVNTGELFF. The DNA of the CDR3 is TGTGCCAGTAGTCTAGCGGTGAACACCGGGGAGCTGTTTTTT.